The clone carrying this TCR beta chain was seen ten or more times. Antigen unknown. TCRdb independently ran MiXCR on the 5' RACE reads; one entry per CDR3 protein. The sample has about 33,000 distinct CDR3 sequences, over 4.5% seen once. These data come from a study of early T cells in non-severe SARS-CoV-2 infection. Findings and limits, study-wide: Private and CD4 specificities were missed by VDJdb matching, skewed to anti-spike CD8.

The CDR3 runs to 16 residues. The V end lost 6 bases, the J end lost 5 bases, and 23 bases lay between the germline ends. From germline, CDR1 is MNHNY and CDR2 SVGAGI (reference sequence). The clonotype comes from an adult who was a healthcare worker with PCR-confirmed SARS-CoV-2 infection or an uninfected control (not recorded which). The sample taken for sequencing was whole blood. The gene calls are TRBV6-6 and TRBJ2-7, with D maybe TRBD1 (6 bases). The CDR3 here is CASSSPQGFTVNEQYF. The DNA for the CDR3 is TGTGCCAGCAGCTCGCCCCAGGGGTTTACCGTGAACGAGCAGTACTTC.